This entry lists 11 T cell receptor beta chains sequenced from one sample in a study of blood T cell repertoires in COVID-19. Sequenced by immunoSEQ multiplex PCR; TCRdb stores in-frame clones only, minus some. The sample carries 52,000 or so clones, 90% to 95% recorded once. Sequencing input: peripheral blood. Source of these receptors: a man aged 45-60 years with acute or convalescent COVID-19.

This chain joins TRBV6-5 and TRBJ2-5, with D perhaps matching TRBD2 (6 bases). Germline V CDR1 and CDR2: MNHEY, SVGAGI. The CDR3 has 15 residues. V was trimmed by 0 bases and J by 5 bases, leaving 13 bases between them. CDR3 residues: CASSYSAGKGETQYF. The CDR3 region has the DNA TGTGCCAGCAGTTACTCGGCGGGGAAAGGGGAGACCCAGTACTTC.

V is TRBV4-1 and J is TRBJ1-1; no clear D gene. CDR1 is MGHRA, CDR2 YSYEKL, per germline. V was shortened by 5 bases and J by 6 bases, with 7 bases between the two germline ends. CDR3 length equals 11 residues. The CDR3 spells CASSLSSEAFF. The CDR3 nucleotides read TGCGCCAGCAGCTTGTCCTCTGAAGCTTTCTTT.

This clone was seen a single time. This chain links TRBV19 with TRBJ2-5; 7 positions match TRBD1. This CDR3 region has 14 residues. V lost 6 bases to trimming and J lost 5 bases; unmatched junction nucleotides: 9. Germline values: CDR1 LNHDA, CDR2 SQIVND (reference sequence). The CDR3 sequence: CASSVAGGRETQYF. The CDR3 DNA follows: TGTGCCAGTAGCGTTGCAGGGGGTCGGGAGACCCAGTACTTC.

Here the CDR3 reads CASTAEQGVNTEAFF. The CDR3 DNA is TGTGCCAGTACGGCGGAGCAGGGGGTGAACACTGAAGCTTTCTTT. The chain carries TRBV19 and TRBJ1-1, with TRBD1 identical over 7 bases. V trimming: 7 bases; J trimming: 0 bases; junction bases outside the gene matches: 8. CDR1 and CDR2 (germline): LNHDA, SQIVND (reference sequence). The CDR3 contains 15 residues.

The rearrangement links TRBV5-1 to TRBJ2-3; 12 bases line up with TRBD2. The germline V gene has CDR1 SGHRS and CDR2 YFSETQ. The CDR3 consists of 19 residues. Germline trimming cut 3 bases from V and 4 bases from J; bases unmatched to any gene: 15. The CDR3 coding sequence is TGCGCCAGCAGCTCTAGAAGGCCTAGCGGGAGGGCCGGGGCAGATACGCAGTATTTT. Its translation: CASSSRRPSGRAGADTQYF.

J is TRBJ2-1 and V is TRBV7-9; D is uncertain. The CDR3 length is 15 residues. CDR1 SEHNR and CDR2 FQNEAQ come from the germline V gene (reference sequence). V was shortened by 5 bases and J by 2 bases, with 13 bases between the two germline ends. For the CDR3, the DNA is TGTGCCAGCAGCCTGGGTAGCCGACCCTACAATGAGCAGTTCTTC. This encodes CASSLGSRPYNEQFF.

The chain combines TRBV6-4 with TRBJ2-6; D gene uncertain. V was clipped by 1 base and J by 4 bases, with 5 bases between them. Germline CDR1 reads MRHNA; CDR2 reads SNTAGT. The CDR3 sequence is 14 residues long. The CDR3 DNA reads TGTGCCAGCAGTGACTGGGCAGGGGCCAACGTCCTGACTTTC. Protein: CASSDWAGANVLTF.

J is TRBJ2-3 and V is TRBV29-1, with a weak D call TRBD2 (6 bases). In germline, CDR1 is SQVTM, CDR2 ANQGSEA. There are 14 residues in the CDR3. The CDR3 bases are TGCACCCTTCGCGGGGTATTCGGCACAGATACGCAGTATTTT. The encoded protein is CTLRGVFGTDTQYF.

The V call is TRBV4-3, the J call TRBJ2-3; D unclear. Germline V gene data show CDR1 as LGHNA and CDR2 as YSLEER. The CDR3 is 13 amino acids. Trimming stripped 4 bases from V and 8 bases from J, with 13 bases between. Written as DNA, the CDR3 is TGCGCCAGCAGCCCGTCACTGGGCTCTACGCAGTATTTT. Protein: CASSPSLGSTQYF.

The chain has TRBV11-3 and TRBJ1-1; D perhaps matches TRBD1 (5 bases). The CDR3 has 16 residues. V was trimmed by 5 bases and J by 1 base, leaving 17 bases between them. The V gene's germline CDR1 is SGHNT and CDR2 YENEEA. CDR3 nucleotide sequence: TGTGCCAGCAGCGATGGGGGGTATCACGGGAACACTGAAGCTTTCTTT. This sequence encodes CASSDGGYHGNTEAFF. Full variable domain (outside the CDR3, taken from reference TRBV11-3 and TRBJ1-1): EAGVVQSPRYKIIEKKQPVAFWCNPISGHNTLYWYLQNLGQGPELLIRYENEEAVDDSQLPKDRFSAERLKGVDSTLKIQPAELGDSAVYLCASSDGGYHGNTEAFFGQGTRLTVV.

This chain connects TRBV4-1 to TRBJ1-3; possible D gene TRBD1, 6 bases. The CDR3 runs 19 residues. V lost 7 bases, J lost 4 bases, and 29 bases lay in between. Germline values: CDR1 MGHRA, CDR2 YSYEKL. CDR3 coding DNA: TGCGCCAGCACCCCTAGGGCAGCGGGGGCCCCCTTTCGCGGAAACACCATATATTTT. Protein: CASTPRAAGAPFRGNTIYF.